Below are 17 T cell receptor beta chains sequenced from a single sample in a study of molecular identifiers for immune sequencing clone quantification. TCRdb re-called the PCR reads through MiXCR, storing one row per CDR3 protein. Among approximately 63,000 distinct CDR3 sequences, approximately 18% were seen once, and the ten largest hold 1.4% to 1.5%. Sequencing was performed on naive CD8+ T cells from blood, with Jurkat cell RNA spiked in. Specified subset: FACS-sorted CD8+CD4-CCR7+CD45RA+ naive T cells. Receptors originate from a human donor in good health. Some libraries in this study had Jurkat cell RNA spiked in.

On this clonotype: A read error may produce the germline difference seen at one junction end. The rearrangement links TRBV20-1 to TRBJ2-5; either TRBD1 or TRBD2 may fit D (5 bases each). This CDR3 is 14 amino acids long. The V gene's germline CDR1 is DFQATT and CDR2 SNEGSKA (reference sequence). DNA of the CDR3: TGCAGTGCTAGAGAAGTAGGGGAAGGGGAGACCCAGCACTTC. This codes for CSAREVGEGETQHF.

This clonotype was counted at least ten times. The chain joins TRBV3-1 to TRBJ1-6; D is uncertain. This CDR3 is 17 amino acids long. Germline assignment: CDR1 LGHDT and CDR2 YNNKEL (reference sequence). Trimming left V 2 bases short and J 10 bases short, with 21 bases between. The CDR3 DNA is TGTGCCAGCAGCCAACCCCCAAGGACGTGGGGTAACTCACCCCTCCACTTT. Translated: CASSQPPRTWGNSPLHF.

The chain employs TRBV15 and TRBJ2-2; D unclear. The V end lost 3 bases, the J end lost 1 base, and 9 bases lay between the germline ends. CDR3 size: 15 residues. Germline CDR1 LNHNV, CDR2 YYDKDF (reference sequence). The CDR3 bases are TGTGCCACCAGCAGGTATTTAGAGAACACCGGGGAGCTGTTTTTT. Its translation: CATSRYLENTGELFF.

As for this clonotype: A junction boundary mismatches the germline segment, possibly from a read error. The J gene is TRBJ2-1, the V gene TRBV25-1; possible D gene TRBD2, 6 bases. The CDR3 contains 17 residues. Per germline, CDR1 MGHDK and CDR2 SYGVNS. CDR3 sequence (DNA): TGTGCCAGCAGTTCGGTCCCCCGGGAGTTCTCCTACAACGAGCAGTTCTTC. It codes for CASSSVPREFSYNEQFF.

This clonotype was seen many times. V gene TRBV12-3 or TRBV12-4 combines with J gene TRBJ2-5, with 7 bases lining up with TRBD1. The V segment lost 5 bases and the J segment 6 bases; nucleotides outside the gene matches: 3. The length of the CDR3 is 12 residues. The CDR3 sequence: CASSRDRQTQYF. DNA for the CDR3: TGTGCCAGCAGTAGGGACAGACAGACCCAGTACTTC.

The chain couples TRBV30 to TRBJ2-1, with D perhaps matching TRBD1 (5 bases). CDR1 and CDR2 (germline): GTSNPN, SVGIG (reference sequence). The CDR3 spans 13 residues. V lost 2 bases and J 3 bases, leaving 8 bases between the germline ends. CDR3 sequence reads: CAWSQQDYNEQFF. CDR3 DNA sequence: TGTGCCTGGAGTCAACAGGACTACAATGAGCAGTTCTTC.

This clonotype came up many times. The rearrangement uses TRBV25-1 and TRBJ1-1; D uncertain. The CDR3 has 12 residues. Germline V gives CDR1 MGHDK, CDR2 SYGVNS. V gave up 4 bases and J gave up 7 bases, with 10 bases separating them. CDR3 residues: CASSVSRGEAFF. CDR3 nucleotide sequence: TGTGCCAGCAGTGTCAGTCGGGGTGAAGCTTTCTTT.

This clonotype was observed at least ten times. The gene calls are TRBV4-1 and TRBJ2-7; either TRBD1 or TRBD2 may supply D (6 bases each). V lost 1 base and J lost 3, with 13 bases in between. Germline V gene lookup returns CDR1 MGHRA and CDR2 YSYEKL. The CDR3 runs to 15 residues. CDR3 protein: CASSQGGRGNYEQYF. DNA for the CDR3: TGCGCCAGCAGCCAAGGGGGGCGGGGAAACTACGAGCAGTACTTC.

This clonotype was picked up many times. The CDR3 spells CAWSGVVGSGDTQYF. The CDR3 nucleotides read TGTGCCTGGAGTGGGGTAGTCGGGAGTGGAGATACGCAGTATTTT. The gene calls are TRBV30 and TRBJ2-3, with a weak D call TRBD2 (6 bases). Trimming stripped 1 base from V and 5 bases from J, with 16 bases between. The CDR3 loop spans 15 amino acids. Germline CDR1 and CDR2: GTSNPN and SVGIG (reference sequence).

Worth noting for this clonotype: A read error may be the cause here, since a much bigger clone is one base away. The V call is TRBV9, the J call TRBJ2-7; D is possibly TRBD1 (5 bases). CDR1 is SGDLS, CDR2 YYNGEE, per germline. The CDR3 totals 14 residues. V dropped 0 bases and J dropped 2 bases, with 9 bases sitting between them. CDR3 residues: CASSVGGSPYEQYF. The DNA of the CDR3 is TGTGCCAGCAGCGTAGGGGGCAGCCCCTACGAGCAGTACTTC.

The table lists this clonotype with many counts. V is TRBV30 and J is TRBJ2-1, with no clear D. Germline V gives CDR1 GTSNPN, CDR2 SVGIG (reference sequence). The CDR3 is made up of 12 amino acids. The V end lost 8 bases, the J end lost 9 bases, and 17 bases lay between the germline ends. The CDR3 protein is CARIGVGGEQFF. The CDR3, as DNA: TGTGCCCGAATCGGTGTGGGCGGTGAGCAGTTCTTC.

The chain is built from TRBV27 and TRBJ2-7; unclear D gene. Trimming pared 5 bases from V and 6 bases from J, leaving 8 bases between. Germline-derived CDR1 and CDR2 are MNHEY and SMNVEV (reference sequence). The CDR3 runs to 11 residues. The CDR3 spells CASSAAGEQYF. In DNA form, the CDR3 reads TGTGCCAGCAGTGCCGCAGGCGAGCAGTACTTC.

V is TRBV5-8 and J is TRBJ1-1; D is perhaps TRBD1 (5 bases). The ends were cut back, 4 bases at V and 4 bases at J, with 14 bases in the middle. Germline values: CDR1 SGHTS, CDR2 YDEGEE. This CDR3 has 14 residues. As DNA, the CDR3 is TGTGCCAGCAGCCTCAGGGTCGGAGGCACTGAAGCTTTCTTT. Translated: CASSLRVGGTEAFF.

This clonotype was observed a few times. The V call is TRBV12-5, the J call TRBJ2-5, with D unclear. V lost 1 base to trimming and J lost 2 bases, with 5 bases between them. Germline CDR1 reads LGHNT; CDR2 reads FRNRAP. There are 13 residues in the CDR3. The CDR3 DNA follows: TGTGCTAGTGGTTTGGACATTCAAGAGACCCAGTACTTC. Protein sequence: CASGLDIQETQYF.

With regard to this clonotype: This may be a read error, as it is one base from a much larger clone. This sequence joins TRBV12-3 or TRBV12-4 and TRBJ1-1; D is undetermined. V lost 7 bases and J lost 0, with 9 bases in between. The CDR3 spans 13 residues. The chain's CDR3 is CASTLGVNTEAFF. The CDR3 coding sequence is TGTGCCAGCACGCTCGGGGTGAACACTGAAGCTTTCTTT.

In its sample, this clonotype was seen many times. This sequence joins TRBV7-8 and TRBJ2-5; 8 nucleotides line up with TRBD2. This CDR3 contains 15 residues. The V gene end was trimmed by 0 bases and the J gene end by 4 bases; junction bases not matched to a gene: 4. From germline, CDR1 is SGHVS and CDR2 FQNEAQ. The CDR3 loop is CASSLARTSRETQYF. Here the CDR3 DNA reads TGTGCCAGCAGCTTAGCGAGGACTAGCAGAGAGACCCAGTACTTC.

Notes on this clonotype: Its ends do not fully match the called genes, so a read error is possible. J is TRBJ2-2 and V is TRBV19, with 10 bases identical to TRBD2. Germline CDR1 LNHDA, CDR2 SQIVND (reference sequence). The CDR3 runs 19 residues. This CDR3 reads CACSMGPAGAGGPIGELFF. The CDR3, as DNA: TGTGCCTGTAGTATGGGCCCGGCTGGAGCGGGAGGGCCGATCGGGGAGCTGTTTTTT. The whole variable domain, remainder taken from reference TRBV19 and TRBJ2-2, is DGGITQSPKYLFRKEGQNVTLSCEQNLNHDAMYWYRQDPGQGLRLIYYSQIVNDFQKGDIAEGYSVSREKKESFPLTVTSAQKNPTAFYLCACSMGPAGAGGPIGELFFGEGSRLTVL.